A single sample gave rise to the 13 T cell receptor beta chains below, sequenced in a study of T-cell memory formation after mild COVID-19. TCRdb reanalysed the 5' RACE reads using MiXCR and keeps one entry per CDR3 protein. The table records about 340,000 distinct CDR3 sequences, about an eighth of them present only once. Sequencing used PBMCs or a T cell subset sorted from them (not recorded which). The origin of the receptors is a young man who had mild COVID-19 (a few samples of this study predate the infection). Cell type and time point are not known.

This clonotype was detected many times. This chain joins TRBV24-1 and TRBJ2-1, with 10 positions matching TRBD1. CDR1 is KGHDR, CDR2 SFDVKD, per germline. This CDR3 spans 16 amino acids. V lost 0 bases and J lost 6; bases outside the gene matches: 4. As DNA, the CDR3 is TGTGCCACCAGTGATTTGACCGGGACAGGGGCCAATGAGCAGTTCTTC. This gives the protein CATSDLTGTGANEQFF.

This clonotype was picked up many times. The V gene is TRBV7-9, the J gene TRBJ2-7; possibly TRBD1 for D (6 bases). The CDR3 totals 13 residues. Germline V lookup: CDR1 SEHNR, CDR2 FQNEAQ (reference sequence). V was pared by 5 bases and J by 4 bases, with 12 bases between. Here the CDR3 DNA reads TGTGCCAGCAGCCTGGACAGCTATTACGAGCAGTACTTC. Translating it yields CASSLDSYYEQYF.

This clonotype was seen a few times. The chain recombines TRBV7-9 with TRBJ2-1; D is uncertain. Per germline, CDR1 SEHNR and CDR2 FQNEAQ (reference sequence). The V and J ends lost 5 bases and 9 bases respectively, with 14 bases between them. This CDR3 region has 13 residues. CDR3 residues: CASSVQETGEQFF. As DNA, the CDR3 is TGTGCCAGCAGCGTCCAAGAAACGGGTGAGCAGTTCTTC.

The chain carries TRBV27 and TRBJ2-5; tentatively, D is TRBD2 (7 bases). With 7 bases removed from V and 5 bases from J, the gap between germline ends came to 23 bases. In germline, CDR1 is MNHEY, CDR2 SMNVEV (reference sequence). The CDR3 is 16 residues long. DNA for the CDR3: TGTGCCAGCACCGGGGGGCCCATAATTTCGTCGGAGACCCAGTACTTC. This translates into CASTGGPIISSETQYF.

The V call is TRBV7-3, the J call TRBJ2-3; D perhaps matches TRBD2 (5 bases). The V end lost 1 base, the J end lost 10 bases, and 12 bases lay between the germline ends. Germline values: CDR1 SGHTA, CDR2 FQGTGA. The CDR3 totals 13 residues. CDR3 in DNA: TGTGCCAGCAGCTTAAAATATAACGGGGCGCAGTATTTT. It yields the protein CASSLKYNGAQYF.

This clonotype showed up many times. This chain uses TRBV7-2 with TRBJ2-4, with 7 positions matching TRBD1. The CDR3 extends over 13 amino acids. Germline V gene sequence: CDR1 SGHTA, CDR2 FQGNSA. The V and J ends lost 4 bases and 8 bases, in that order; junction bases with no gene match: 5. The CDR3 protein is CASSSRQGHIQYF. The DNA of the CDR3 is TGTGCCAGCAGCTCGAGACAGGGACACATTCAGTACTTC.

The chain recombines TRBV4-2 with TRBJ1-1, with no clear D. The CDR3 is made up of 15 amino acids. Germline CDR1 is LGHNA and CDR2 is YNFKEQ. V dropped 0 bases and J dropped 1 base, with 9 bases sitting between them. In DNA, the CDR3 is TGTGCCAGCAGCCAAGACTCAAACCGGAACACTGAAGCTTTCTTT. Its protein is CASSQDSNRNTEAFF.

This clonotype was picked up one time. The chain links TRBV4-3 to TRBJ2-2; tentative D call: TRBD1 (5 bases). Deletions cut 0 bases from V and 4 bases from J, with 12 bases between. The length of the CDR3 is 16 residues. CDR1 and CDR2 from the germline V gene are LGHNA and YSLEER. CDR3 sequence: CASSQDSGRSTGELFF. CDR3 bases: TGCGCCAGCAGCCAAGATTCAGGGCGGAGCACCGGGGAGCTGTTTTTT.

CDR3 DNA sequence: TGTGCCAGCAGTTACAGGGGCCTCTTCACAGATACGCAGTATTTT. The encoded protein is CASSYRGLFTDTQYF. The chain employs TRBV5-8 and TRBJ2-3; TRBD1 aligns across 7 bases. Germline values: CDR1 SGHTS, CDR2 YDEGEE. V lost 5 bases and J lost 2; bases outside the gene matches: 8. The CDR3 covers 15 residues.

The gene calls are TRBV4-3 and TRBJ2-1; possibly TRBD1 or TRBD2 for D (5 bases each). The CDR3 contains 15 residues. CDR1 LGHNA and CDR2 YSLEER come from the germline V gene. Trimming removed 0 bases at V and 6 bases at J, with 12 bases between. The DNA for the CDR3 is TGCGCCAGCAGCCAAGATATGGGGACGCCCAATGAGCAGTTCTTC. This translates into CASSQDMGTPNEQFF.

This chain uses TRBV12-3 or TRBV12-4 with TRBJ2-2; 9 bases map to TRBD1. CDR3 size: 15 residues. With 4 bases clipped from V and 3 bases from J, the junction kept 3 bases outside the gene matches. CDR3 coding DNA: TGTGCCAGCAGTTGGGGACAGGGATACACCGGGGAGCTGTTTTTT. Translated, it gives CASSWGQGYTGELFF.

The gene calls are TRBV7-2 and TRBJ1-2; unclear D gene. The V gene's germline CDR1 is SGHTA and CDR2 FQGNSA. Trimming removed 4 bases at V and 1 base at J, with 10 bases between. CDR3 length equals 14 residues. This CDR3 is CASSSRVNNYGYTF. The CDR3 coding sequence is TGTGCCAGCAGCTCCCGGGTTAATAACTATGGCTACACCTTC.

This clonotype has only one observation. CDR3 residues: CASSLDRAPLHF. The CDR3 DNA follows: TGTGCCAGCAGCTTAGACAGGGCCCCCCTCCACTTT. The chain has TRBV7-6 and TRBJ1-6, with D possibly matching TRBD1 (6 bases). The V gene lost 1 base and the J gene lost 13 bases, with 8 bases spanning the gap. This CDR3 is 12 amino acids long. In germline, CDR1 is SGHVS, CDR2 FNYEAQ.